This TCR beta chain originates from a study of human T cells and chemical hapten exposure. Across the whole study: The sensitizer, 2% DPC, was used on around 2 cm by around 2 cm of upper inner arm skin. Study-level results: Among expanded TCRs, significantly more large CDR3 similarity clusters formed than among controls.

TCRdb recomputed calls from the RACE reads with MiXCR, one row per CDR3 protein. The table shows approximately 40,000 distinct CDR3 sequences, with roughly 3.3% occurring only once. This clonotype was recorded many times. Its antigen remains unknown. Time point meaning: patch test 2, 6 weeks after DPC sensitization. Stated treatment: therapeutic diphenylcyclopropenone sensitization with weekly scalp DPC. Trimming removed 6 bases from V and 3 bases from J; junction bases left unmatched: 7. The CDR3 consists of 15 residues. Per the germline V gene, CDR1 is MNHNY and CDR2 is SVGAGI (reference sequence). The chain combines TRBV6-6 with TRBJ2-2; 7 bases align to TRBD2. This material consisted of whole blood, taken in connection with sensitization to the hapten diphenylcyclopropenone (DPC). The source is a man aged 35 to 55 with alopecia areata. Some clones in this sample may be carry-over from other donors' samples. For the CDR3, the DNA is TGTGCCAGCAGCCCACGACGGGGGGACACCGGGGAGCTGTTTTTT. Its protein is CASSPRRGDTGELFF.